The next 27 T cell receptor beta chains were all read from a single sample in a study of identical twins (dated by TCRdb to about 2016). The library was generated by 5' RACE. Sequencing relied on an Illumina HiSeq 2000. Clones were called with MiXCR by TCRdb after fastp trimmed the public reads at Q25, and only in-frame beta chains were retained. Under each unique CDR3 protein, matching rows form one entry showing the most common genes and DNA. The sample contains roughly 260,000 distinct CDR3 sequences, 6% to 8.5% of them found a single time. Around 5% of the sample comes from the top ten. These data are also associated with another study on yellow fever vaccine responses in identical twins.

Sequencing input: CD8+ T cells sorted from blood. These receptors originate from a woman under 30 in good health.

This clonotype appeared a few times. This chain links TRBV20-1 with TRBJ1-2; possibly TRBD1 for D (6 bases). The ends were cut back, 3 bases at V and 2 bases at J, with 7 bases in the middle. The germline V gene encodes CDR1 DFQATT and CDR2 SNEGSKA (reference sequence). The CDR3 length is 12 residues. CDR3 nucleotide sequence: TGCAGTGCTAGCGGACAGAACTATGGCTACACCTTC. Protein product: CSASGQNYGYTF.

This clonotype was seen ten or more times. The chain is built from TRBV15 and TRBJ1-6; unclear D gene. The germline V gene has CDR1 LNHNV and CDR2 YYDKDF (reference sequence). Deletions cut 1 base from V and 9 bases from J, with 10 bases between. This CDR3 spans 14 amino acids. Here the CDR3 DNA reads TGTGCCACCAGCAGAGGTGGCCGTGGTTCACCCCTCCACTTT. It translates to CATSRGGRGSPLHF.

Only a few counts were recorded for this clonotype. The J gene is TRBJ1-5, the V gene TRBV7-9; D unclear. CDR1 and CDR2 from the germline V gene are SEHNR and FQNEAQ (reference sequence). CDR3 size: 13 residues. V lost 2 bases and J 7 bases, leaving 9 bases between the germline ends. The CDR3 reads CASSLSLGQPQHF. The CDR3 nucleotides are TGTGCCAGCAGCTTATCGCTTGGCCAGCCCCAGCATTTT.

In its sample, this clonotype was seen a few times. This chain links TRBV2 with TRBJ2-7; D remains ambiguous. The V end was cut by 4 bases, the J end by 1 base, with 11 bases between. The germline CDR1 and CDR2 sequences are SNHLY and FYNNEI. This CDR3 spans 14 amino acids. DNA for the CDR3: TGTGCCAGCAGTGCCGGGTGGCAGTCCTACGAGCAGTACTTC. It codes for CASSAGWQSYEQYF.

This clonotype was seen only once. Written as DNA, the CDR3 is TGCAGCGTAGCCGGGGCTTCTAGTGAGGGCAATGAGCAGTTCTTC. Amino acids: CSVAGASSEGNEQFF. This sequence joins TRBV29-1 and TRBJ2-1; D may match TRBD1 or TRBD2 (5 bases each). CDR3 size: 15 residues. Germline lookup yields CDR1 SQVTM and CDR2 ANQGSEA. Trimming stripped 6 bases from V and 6 bases from J, with 21 bases between.

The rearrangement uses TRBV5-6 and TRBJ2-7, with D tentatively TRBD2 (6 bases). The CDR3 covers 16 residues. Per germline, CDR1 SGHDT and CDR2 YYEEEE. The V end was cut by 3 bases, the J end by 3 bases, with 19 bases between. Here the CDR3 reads CASSSGGQAKRYEQYV. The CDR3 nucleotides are TGTGCCAGCAGCTCCGGAGGGCAGGCTAAGCGCTACGAGCAGTACGTC.

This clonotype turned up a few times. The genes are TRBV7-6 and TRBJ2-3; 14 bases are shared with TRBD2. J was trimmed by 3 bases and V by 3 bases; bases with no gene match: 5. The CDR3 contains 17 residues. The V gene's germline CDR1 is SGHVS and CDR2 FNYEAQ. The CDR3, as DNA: TGTGCCAGCAGCTTCCCCGGGACTAGCGGGGGTACAGATACGCAGTATTTT. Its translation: CASSFPGTSGGTDTQYF.

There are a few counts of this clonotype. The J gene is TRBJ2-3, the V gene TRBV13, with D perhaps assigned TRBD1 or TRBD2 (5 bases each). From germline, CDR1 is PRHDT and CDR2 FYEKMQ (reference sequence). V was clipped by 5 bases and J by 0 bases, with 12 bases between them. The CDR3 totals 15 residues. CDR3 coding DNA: TGTGCCAGCAGCCCAATTGGGGGTAGCACAGATACGCAGTATTTT. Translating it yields CASSPIGGSTDTQYF.

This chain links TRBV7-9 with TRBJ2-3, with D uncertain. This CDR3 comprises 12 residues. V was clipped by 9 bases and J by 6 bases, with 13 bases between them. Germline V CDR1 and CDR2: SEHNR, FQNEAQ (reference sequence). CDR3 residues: CARSPGIDTQYF. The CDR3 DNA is TGTGCCAGGAGCCCTGGGATCGATACGCAGTATTTT.

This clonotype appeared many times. The CDR3 region is CASSFSGGGYNEQFF. For the CDR3, the DNA is TGTGCCAGCAGTTTTAGTGGCGGGGGGTACAATGAGCAGTTCTTC. The chain uses TRBV28 and TRBJ2-1; 8 bases are shared with TRBD2. Germline trimming cut 3 bases from V and 4 bases from J; bases unmatched to any gene: 5. Germline CDR1 MDHEN, CDR2 SYDVKM. The length of the CDR3 is 15 residues.

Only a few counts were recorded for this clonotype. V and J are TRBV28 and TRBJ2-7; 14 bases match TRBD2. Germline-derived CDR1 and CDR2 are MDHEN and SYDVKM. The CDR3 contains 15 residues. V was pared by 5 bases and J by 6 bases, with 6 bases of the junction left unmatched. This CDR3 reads CASSLTSGRASEQYF. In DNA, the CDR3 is TGTGCCAGCAGTCTGACTAGCGGGAGGGCCAGCGAGCAGTACTTC.

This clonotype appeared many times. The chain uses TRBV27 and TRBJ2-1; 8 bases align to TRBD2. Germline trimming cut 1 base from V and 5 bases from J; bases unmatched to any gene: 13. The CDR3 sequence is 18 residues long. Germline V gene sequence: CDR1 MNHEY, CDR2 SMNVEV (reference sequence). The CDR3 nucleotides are TGTGCCAGCAGTTTATTTAGCGGGATCAACAGACCGAACAATGAGCAGTTCTTC. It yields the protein CASSLFSGINRPNNEQFF.

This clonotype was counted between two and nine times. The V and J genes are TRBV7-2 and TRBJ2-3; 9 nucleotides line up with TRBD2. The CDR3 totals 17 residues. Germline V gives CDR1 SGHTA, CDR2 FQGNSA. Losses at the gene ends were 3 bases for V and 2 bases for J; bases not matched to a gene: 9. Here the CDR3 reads CASSFRVAGDPTDTQYF. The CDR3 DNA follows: TGTGCCAGCAGCTTCCGGGTAGCGGGGGATCCCACAGATACGCAGTATTTT.

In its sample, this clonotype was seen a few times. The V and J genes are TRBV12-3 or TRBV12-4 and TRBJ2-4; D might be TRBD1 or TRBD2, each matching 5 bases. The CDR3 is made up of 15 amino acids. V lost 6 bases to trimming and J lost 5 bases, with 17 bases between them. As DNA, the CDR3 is TGTGCCAGCAGCCCTACGAAGCGAGGGGAAAACATTCAGTACTTC. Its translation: CASSPTKRGENIQYF.

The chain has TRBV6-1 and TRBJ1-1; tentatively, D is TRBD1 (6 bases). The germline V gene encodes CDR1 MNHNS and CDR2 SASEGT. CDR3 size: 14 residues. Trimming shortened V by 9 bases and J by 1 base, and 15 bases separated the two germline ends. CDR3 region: CASAQDRANTEAFF. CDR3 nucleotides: TGTGCCAGTGCACAGGACAGAGCGAACACTGAAGCTTTCTTT.

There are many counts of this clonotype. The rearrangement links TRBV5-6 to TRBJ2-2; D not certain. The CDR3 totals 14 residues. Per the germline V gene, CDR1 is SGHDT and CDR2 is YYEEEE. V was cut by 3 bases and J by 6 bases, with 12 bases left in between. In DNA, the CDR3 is TGTGCCAGCAGCTGGACGAATAGACCCGGGGAGCTGTTTTTT. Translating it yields CASSWTNRPGELFF.

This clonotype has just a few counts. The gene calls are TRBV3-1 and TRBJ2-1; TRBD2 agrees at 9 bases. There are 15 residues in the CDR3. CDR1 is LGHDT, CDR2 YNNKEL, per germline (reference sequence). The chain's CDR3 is CAAGGPELSYNEQFF. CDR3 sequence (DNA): TGTGCGGCGGGGGGGCCCGAGTTGTCCTACAATGAGCAGTTCTTC.

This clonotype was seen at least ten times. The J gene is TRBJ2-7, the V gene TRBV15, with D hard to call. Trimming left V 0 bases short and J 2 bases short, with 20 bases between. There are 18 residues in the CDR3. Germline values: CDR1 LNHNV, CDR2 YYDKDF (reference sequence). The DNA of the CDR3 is TGTGCCACCAGCAGAGATGGGCCCCTAGGCGGAAGCCCCTACGAGCAGTACTTC. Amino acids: CATSRDGPLGGSPYEQYF.

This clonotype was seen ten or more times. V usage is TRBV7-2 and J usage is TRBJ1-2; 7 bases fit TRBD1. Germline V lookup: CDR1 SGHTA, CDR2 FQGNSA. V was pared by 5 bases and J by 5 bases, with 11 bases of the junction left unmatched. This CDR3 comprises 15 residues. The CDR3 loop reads CASSARDSHKYGYTF. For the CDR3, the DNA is TGTGCCAGCAGCGCCCGGGACAGCCACAAGTATGGCTACACCTTC.

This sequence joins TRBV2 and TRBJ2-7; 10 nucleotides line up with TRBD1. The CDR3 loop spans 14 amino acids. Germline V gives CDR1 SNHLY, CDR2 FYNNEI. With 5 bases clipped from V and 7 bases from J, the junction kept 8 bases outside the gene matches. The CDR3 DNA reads TGTGCCAGCAGTATTCGGGACAGGGGTTTTGAGCAGTACTTC. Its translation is CASSIRDRGFEQYF.

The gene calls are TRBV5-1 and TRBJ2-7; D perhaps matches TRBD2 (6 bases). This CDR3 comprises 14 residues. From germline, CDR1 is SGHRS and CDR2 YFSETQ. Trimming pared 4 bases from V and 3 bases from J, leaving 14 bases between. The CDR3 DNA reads TGCGCCAGCAGCGTAAATGTGGGGGGCTACGAGCAGTACGTC. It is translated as CASSVNVGGYEQYV.

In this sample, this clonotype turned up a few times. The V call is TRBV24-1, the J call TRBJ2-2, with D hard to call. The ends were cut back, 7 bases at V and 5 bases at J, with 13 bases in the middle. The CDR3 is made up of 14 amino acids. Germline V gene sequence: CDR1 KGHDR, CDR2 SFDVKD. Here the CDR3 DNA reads TGTGCCACCAGGGCCCCCTCCGGGACCGGGGAGCTGTTTTTT. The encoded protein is CATRAPSGTGELFF.

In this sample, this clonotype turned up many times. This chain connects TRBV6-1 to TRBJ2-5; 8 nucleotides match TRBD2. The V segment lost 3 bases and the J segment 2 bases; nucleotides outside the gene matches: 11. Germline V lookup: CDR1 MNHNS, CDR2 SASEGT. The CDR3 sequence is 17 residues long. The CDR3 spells CASSDWASGGPQETQYF. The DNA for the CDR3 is TGTGCCAGCAGTGATTGGGCCAGCGGGGGCCCACAAGAGACCCAGTACTTC.

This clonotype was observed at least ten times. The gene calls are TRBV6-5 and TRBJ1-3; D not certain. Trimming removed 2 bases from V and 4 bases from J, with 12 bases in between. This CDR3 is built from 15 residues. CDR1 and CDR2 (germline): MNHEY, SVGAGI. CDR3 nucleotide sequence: TGTGCCAGCAGTTACAGTCCGGGGTTCGGAAACACCATATATTTT. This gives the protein CASSYSPGFGNTIYF.

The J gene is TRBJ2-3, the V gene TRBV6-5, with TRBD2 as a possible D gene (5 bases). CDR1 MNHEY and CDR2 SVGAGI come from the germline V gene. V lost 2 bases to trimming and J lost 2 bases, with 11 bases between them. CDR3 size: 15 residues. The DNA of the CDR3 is TGTGCCAGCAGTTACCGAACGGACTCCACAGATACGCAGTATTTT. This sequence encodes CASSYRTDSTDTQYF.

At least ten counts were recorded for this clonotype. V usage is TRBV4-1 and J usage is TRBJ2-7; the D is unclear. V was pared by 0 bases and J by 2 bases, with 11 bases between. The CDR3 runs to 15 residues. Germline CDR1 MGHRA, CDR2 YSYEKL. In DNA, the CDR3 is TGCGCCAGCAGCCAAGAAAACACGCCTACCTACGAGCAGTACTTC. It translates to CASSQENTPTYEQYF.

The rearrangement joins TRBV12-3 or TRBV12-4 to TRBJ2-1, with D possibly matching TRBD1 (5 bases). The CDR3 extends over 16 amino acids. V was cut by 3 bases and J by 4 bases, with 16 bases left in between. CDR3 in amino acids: CASSLQGSFRYNEQFF. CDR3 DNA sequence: TGTGCCAGCAGTTTGCAGGGAAGTTTTAGGTACAATGAGCAGTTCTTC.